The sequence of this T cell receptor (beta chain) was determined in a study of shared clonotypes between healthy human individuals. The study's findings and limits: Clonotypes not shared had lower generation probabilities than those common to all four donors.

Concerning this clone itself: Its antigen remains unidentified.

With 6 bases clipped from V and 3 bases from J, the junction kept 10 bases outside the gene matches. Germline V gene lookup returns CDR1 MNHEY and CDR2 SMNVEV (reference sequence). CDR3 size: 15 residues. Clones were read by immunoSEQ multiplex PCR, and TCRdb kept only the in-frame ones, dropping some. The sample lists 1.5 million to 2.5 million clones, about 95% seen once, with around 1.2% in the top ten. The naive CD8 population came from CD45RO-negative cells selected for CCR7, without terminally differentiated effector memory CD45RA+ cells. This chain links TRBV27 with TRBJ2-7; TRBD2 matches 8 bases. Source material: naive CD8+ T cells sorted from blood. The sequence derives from a man aged 18 to 29 in good health. For the CDR3, the DNA is TGTGCCAGCAGCACGCGAGGCGGGGGGAACTACGAGCAGTACTTC. Translated, it gives CASSTRGGGNYEQYF.